The rows below give T cell receptor beta chains drawn from one sample of a study of response to subunit inactivated influenza vaccine. TCRdb analysed the RT-PCR reads with MiXCR anew, one entry per CDR3 protein. The repertoire holds about 540,000 distinct CDR3 sequences, with 20% to 25% as singletons. These sequences were also reported in another study, on T cells expressing NK-cell markers.

The sequenced sample was CD4+ T cells sorted from PBMCs, obtained 11 to 12 days after vaccination. The source is a man aged 45 to 65 who received an inactivated influenza vaccine. Both conserved end residues are part of each CDR3. The D gene is left open where the match is weak. Rows give clone size only sometimes, using once, few, many, or a class for an expanded clone.

v_gene,abundance,d_gene,j_gene,CDR3aa,CDR3nt
TRBV7-3,many,NA,TRBJ2-5,CASSLVKEETQYF,TGTGCCAGCAGCTTGGTTAAGGAAGAGACCCAGTACTTC
TRBV7-6,NA,NA,TRBJ2-7,CASSLAYNYEQYF,TGTGCCAGCAGCTTAGCCTACAACTACGAGCAGTACTTC
TRBV10-3,NA,NA,TRBJ1-5,CAISEFLGANQPQHF,TGTGCCATCAGTGAGTTTTTAGGGGCCAATCAGCCCCAGCATTTT
TRBV19,NA,TRBD2,TRBJ2-1,CASSIKGLAVNEQFF,TGTGCCAGTAGTATAAAGGGACTAGCGGTAAATGAGCAGTTCTTC
TRBV7-2,few,NA,TRBJ2-3,CASSFGLITDTQYF,TGTGCCAGCAGCTTCGGGCTGATCACAGATACGCAGTATTTT
TRBV6-5,NA,TRBD1,TRBJ2-6,CASSYSPGGSGANVLTF,TGTGCCAGCAGTTATTCCCCAGGGGGCTCTGGGGCCAACGTCCTGACTTTC
TRBV12-3/TRBV12-4,few,NA,TRBJ1-1,CASSFEENTEAFF,TGTGCCAGCAGTTTTGAGGAGAACACTGAAGCTTTCTTT
TRBV28,NA,TRBD1,TRBJ1-6,CASSFPGGNNSPLHF,TGTGCCAGCAGTTTCCCAGGGGGCAATAATTCACCCCTCCACTTT
TRBV5-1,many,NA,TRBJ2-5,CASSPQSRQETQYF,TGCGCCAGCAGCCCGCAGAGCCGTCAAGAGACCCAGTACTTC
TRBV5-1,once,TRBD1,TRBJ1-2,CASSGQEHYGYTF,TGCGCCAGCAGCGGACAGGAACACTATGGCTACACCTTC
TRBV5-5,NA,TRBD2,TRBJ2-7,CASRPLAGRLEQYF,TGTGCCAGCCGACCTCTAGCGGGACGGCTCGAGCAGTACTTC
TRBV20-1,many,TRBD1,TRBJ1-6,CSAAGTGANSPLHF,TGCAGTGCAGCCGGGACAGGGGCCAATTCACCCCTCCACTTT
TRBV11-2,NA,NA,TRBJ1-3,CASNPGWGNTIYF,TGTGCCAGCAACCCAGGGTGGGGAAACACCATATATTTT
TRBV20-1,NA,TRBD1,TRBJ1-5,CSARDGQGLGNQPQHF,TGCAGTGCTAGAGATGGACAGGGGCTTGGCAATCAGCCCCAGCATTTT
TRBV5-1,NA,TRBD2,TRBJ2-3,CASSLPSGPPSTDTQYF,TGCGCCAGCAGCTTACCTAGCGGCCCCCCGAGCACAGATACGCAGTATTTT
TRBV12-3/TRBV12-4,NA,NA,TRBJ1-1,CASTIHGQIVNTEAFF,TGTGCCAGCACTATACACGGACAGATTGTTAACACTGAAGCTTTCTTT
TRBV5-1,few,NA,TRBJ2-3,CASSFDSLTDTQYF,TGCGCCAGCAGCTTCGACAGCCTCACAGATACGCAGTATTTT
TRBV20-1,few,NA,TRBJ2-3,CSAKGARTDTQYF,TGCAGTGCTAAAGGTGCTCGCACAGATACGCAGTATTTT
TRBV11-2,few,TRBD1,TRBJ1-1,CASSLEQGAWRYAEAFF,TGTGCCAGCAGCTTAGAACAGGGGGCGTGGAGGTACGCTGAAGCTTTCTTT
TRBV20-1,NA,NA,TRBJ1-6,CSARGGYNPPLHF,TGCAGTGCTAGAGGAGGGTATAACCCACCCCTCCACTTT
TRBV20-1,few,NA,TRBJ2-3,CSARGASLSTDTQYF,TGCAGTGCTAGAGGAGCTTCCCTTAGCACAGATACGCAGTATTTT
TRBV2,NA,NA,TRBJ2-1,CASSEVSSEGIWEQFF,TGTGCCAGCAGTGAAGTCAGCTCGGAAGGGATTTGGGAGCAGTTCTTC
TRBV7-2,few,NA,TRBJ2-1,CASSLVSGPSNEQFF,TGTGCCAGCAGCTTAGTTTCGGGACCCTCCAATGAGCAGTTCTTC
TRBV19,NA,TRBD2,TRBJ2-2,CASSVTSGTYTGELFF,TGTGCCAGTAGTGTTACTAGCGGGACTTACACCGGGGAGCTGTTTTTT
TRBV4-2,few,NA,TRBJ2-7,CASSQNPRNEQYF,TGTGCCAGCAGCCAAAACCCTAGGAACGAGCAGTACTTC
TRBV20-1,few,NA,TRBJ2-5,CSARGAGGETQYF,TGCAGTGCTAGGGGTGCGGGCGGGGAGACCCAGTACTTC
TRBV20-1,few,NA,TRBJ2-5,CSAAFMGRIQETQYF,TGCAGTGCTGCGTTCATGGGACGGATCCAAGAGACCCAGTACTTC
TRBV16,few,TRBD1,TRBJ1-6,CASSQLSRDRDNSPLHF,TGTGCCAGCAGCCAATTGTCCCGGGACAGGGATAATTCACCCCTCCACTTT
TRBV11-3,NA,NA,TRBJ2-3,CASSSLGHGTDTQYF,TGTGCCAGCAGTTCACTTGGACACGGCACAGATACGCAGTATTTT
TRBV5-1,NA,NA,TRBJ2-6,CASSSGGPGANVLTF,TGCGCCAGCAGCTCCGGGGGGCCTGGGGCCAACGTCCTGACTTTC
TRBV20-1,few,TRBD2,TRBJ2-4,CSASERGNPRSKNIQYF,TGCAGTGCTAGCGAGCGGGGAAACCCGCGATCCAAAAACATTCAGTACTTC
TRBV12-3/TRBV12-4,few,NA,TRBJ1-1,CASSFVRGKNTEAFF,TGTGCCAGCAGTTTTGTTAGGGGTAAGAACACTGAAGCTTTCTTT
TRBV19,NA,NA,TRBJ1-1,CASSTQFREAFF,TGTGCCAGTAGTACCCAATTCCGGGAAGCTTTCTTT
TRBV7-9,few,NA,TRBJ1-1,CASSKGQTGGTEAFF,TGTGCCAGCAGTAAGGGTCAGACAGGCGGCACTGAAGCTTTCTTT
TRBV5-1,few,NA,TRBJ2-3,CASSLEEGADTQYF,TGCGCCAGCAGCTTGGAGGAAGGGGCAGATACGCAGTATTTT
TRBV9,NA,NA,TRBJ2-1,CASSPRGREVNEQFF,TGTGCCAGCAGCCCTAGAGGCAGGGAGGTCAATGAGCAGTTCTTC
TRBV27,NA,NA,TRBJ2-5,CASSPGWGGEVRETQYF,TGTGCCAGCAGTCCGGGTTGGGGCGGGGAGGTTAGAGAGACCCAGTACTTC
TRBV4-3,few,TRBD2,TRBJ2-1,CASSLGTALAGGVNEQFF,TGCGCCAGCAGCCTCGGGACAGCCCTAGCGGGAGGGGTCAATGAGCAGTTCTTC
TRBV12-3/TRBV12-4,NA,NA,TRBJ2-5,CASSLGGRIETQYF,TGTGCCAGCAGTTTAGGAGGGCGCATCGAGACCCAGTACTTC
TRBV20-1,NA,NA,TRBJ1-6,CSASHGQYNSPLHF,TGCAGTGCTAGCCACGGACAGTATAATTCACCCCTCCACTTT
TRBV5-5,few,NA,TRBJ1-6,CASSRNRDTNSPLHF,TGTGCCAGCAGCCGGAACCGGGACACCAATTCACCCCTCCACTTT
TRBV12-3/TRBV12-4,few,TRBD1,TRBJ1-1,CASTQGAFTEAFF,TGTGCCAGCACTCAGGGGGCTTTCACTGAAGCTTTCTTT
TRBV2,few,NA,TRBJ1-5,CASSRLGISNQPQHF,TGTGCCAGCAGTCGCTTGGGGATTAGCAATCAGCCCCAGCATTTT
TRBV7-9,NA,NA,TRBJ2-5,CASSPGRTSQETQYF,TGTGCCAGCAGCCCAGGGCGGACAAGCCAAGAGACCCAGTACTTC
TRBV30,once,NA,TRBJ1-5,CAWRYTPAGPFQPQHF,TGTGCCTGGAGATACACGCCTGCCGGGCCCTTTCAGCCCCAGCATTTT
TRBV15,NA,NA,TRBJ2-2,CATSRVGVNGELFF,TGTGCCACCAGCAGAGTCGGGGTTAACGGGGAGCTGTTTTTT
TRBV2,few,TRBD1,TRBJ2-3,CAGRRTGLVGTDTQYF,TGTGCCGGACGAAGGACAGGGTTGGTGGGCACAGATACGCAGTATTTT
TRBV10-3,NA,NA,TRBJ1-1,CAISPSGPGYTEAFF,TGTGCCATCAGTCCTTCTGGGCCAGGGTACACTGAAGCTTTCTTT
TRBV5-6,once,NA,TRBJ2-5,CASTAGGGEETQYF,TGTGCCAGCACCGCTGGGGGTGGGGAAGAGACCCAGTACTTC
TRBV29-1,few,TRBD2,TRBJ2-1,CSVEKGLAGVNNEQFF,TGCAGCGTTGAAAAGGGACTAGCGGGAGTAAACAATGAGCAGTTCTTC
TRBV5-1,NA,TRBD1,TRBJ2-1,CASSLAGTGRGGNNEQFF,TGCGCCAGCAGCTTGGCCGGGACAGGGAGAGGAGGGAACAATGAGCAGTTCTTC
TRBV2,NA,NA,TRBJ2-2,CASSGFGELFF,TGTGCCAGTTCAGGGTTCGGGGAGCTGTTTTTT
TRBV20-1,few,NA,TRBJ1-6,CSVQTGYNSPLHF,TGCAGTGTGCAAACAGGCTATAATTCACCCCTCCACTTT
TRBV5-1,NA,TRBD1,TRBJ2-4,CASSTGQGSSYTKNIQYF,TGCGCCAGCAGCACGGGACAGGGTTCTTCATATACCAAAAACATTCAGTACTTC
TRBV19,NA,TRBD2,TRBJ2-2,CASSIRGGTGELFF,TGTGCCAGTAGTATTCGCGGGGGCACCGGGGAGCTGTTTTTT
TRBV10-3,NA,NA,TRBJ1-6,CAITLGINSPLHF,TGTGCCATCACACTGGGGATCAATTCACCCCTCCACTTT
TRBV12-3/TRBV12-4,NA,TRBD1,TRBJ2-7,CASTRTGGSYEQYF,TGTGCCAGCACCCGGACAGGGGGCTCCTACGAGCAGTACTTC
TRBV29-1,NA,TRBD1,TRBJ2-3,CSVEGTGGPDTQYF,TGCAGCGTTGAAGGGACAGGGGGCCCAGATACGCAGTATTTT
TRBV29-1,few,NA,TRBJ2-7,CSVEDWTSYEQYF,TGCAGCGTTGAGGACTGGACCTCCTACGAGCAGTACTTC
TRBV7-2,few,TRBD1,TRBJ1-1,CASSLPQGARTEAFF,TGTGCCAGCAGCCTACCACAGGGGGCGCGGACTGAAGCTTTCTTT